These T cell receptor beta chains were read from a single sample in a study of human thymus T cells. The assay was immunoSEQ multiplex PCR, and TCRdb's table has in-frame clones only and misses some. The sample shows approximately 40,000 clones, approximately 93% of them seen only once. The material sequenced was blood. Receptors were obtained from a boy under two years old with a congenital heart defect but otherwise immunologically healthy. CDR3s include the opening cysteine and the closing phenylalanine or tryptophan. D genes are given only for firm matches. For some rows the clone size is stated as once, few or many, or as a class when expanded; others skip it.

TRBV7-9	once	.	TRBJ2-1	CASSLAGGRNEQFF	TGTGCCAGCAGCTTAGCGGGGGGGCGCAATGAGCAGTTCTTC
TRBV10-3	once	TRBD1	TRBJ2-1	CAISGTGGYNEQFF	TGTGCCATCAGTGGGACAGGGGGCTACAATGAGCAGTTCTTC
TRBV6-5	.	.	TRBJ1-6	CASSYTVGNSPLHF	TGTGCCAGCAGTTACACAGTGGGCAATTCACCCCTCCACTTT
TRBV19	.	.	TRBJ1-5	CASSIARMGNQPQHF	TGTGCCAGTAGTATAGCAAGAATGGGCAATCAGCCCCAGCATTTT
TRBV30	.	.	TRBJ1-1	CASAGTTEAFF	TGTGCCAGTGCAGGGACCACTGAAGCTTTCTTT
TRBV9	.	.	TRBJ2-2	CASSVLGGENTGELFF	TGTGCCAGCAGCGTATTAGGAGGGGAGAACACCGGGGAGCTGTTTTTT
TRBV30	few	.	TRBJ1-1	CAWSRTGRTEAFF	TGTGCCTGGAGTCGTACAGGGCGAACTGAAGCTTTCTTT
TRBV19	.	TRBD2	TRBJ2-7	CASSISGGAYYEQYF	TGTGCCAGTAGTATTAGCGGGGGGGCGTACTACGAGCAGTACTTC
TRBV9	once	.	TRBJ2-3	CASGGARTDTQYF	TGTGCCAGCGGGGGGGCTCGCACAGATACGCAGTATTTT
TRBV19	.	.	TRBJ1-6	CASSFNSGSYNSPLHF	TGTGCCAGTAGTTTCAACAGCGGCTCCTATAATTCACCCCTCCACTTT
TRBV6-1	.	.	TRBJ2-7	CASSEWGYEQYF	TGTGCCAGCAGTGAGTGGGGCTACGAGCAGTACTTC
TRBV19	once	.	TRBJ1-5	CASSMRTGYQPQHF	TGTGCCAGTAGTATGCGCACAGGGTATCAGCCCCAGCATTTT
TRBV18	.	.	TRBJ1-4	CASSPQSRAATNEKLFF	TGTGCCAGCTCACCACAGTCCAGGGCTGCAACTAATGAAAAACTGTTTTTT
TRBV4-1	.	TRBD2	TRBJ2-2	CASSQAFSGVPNGELFF	TGCGCCAGCAGCCAAGCGTTTAGCGGGGTTCCCAACGGGGAGCTGTTTTTT
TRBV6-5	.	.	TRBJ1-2	CASRRDRSGYTF	TGTGCCAGCAGAAGAGACAGATCTGGCTACACCTTC
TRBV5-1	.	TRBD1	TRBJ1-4	CASSPAGTGDEKLFF	TGCGCCAGCAGCCCGGCCGGGACAGGGGACGAAAAACTGTTTTTT
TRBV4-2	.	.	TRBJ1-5	CASSQDRRGNQPQHF	TGTGCCAGCAGCCAAGATCGCAGGGGCAATCAGCCCCAGCATTTT
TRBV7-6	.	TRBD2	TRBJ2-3	CASSLDGTSGGLHTDTQYF	TGTGCCAGCAGCTTAGACGGGACTAGCGGGGGGCTACACACAGATACGCAGTATTTT
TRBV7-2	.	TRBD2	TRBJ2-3	CASSLESGGAIHTQYF	TGTGCCAGCAGCTTAGAAAGCGGGGGGGCCATTCATACGCAGTATTTT
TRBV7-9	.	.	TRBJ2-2	CASSAPGPGELFF	TGTGCCAGCAGTGCCCCGGGACCCGGGGAGCTGTTTTTT
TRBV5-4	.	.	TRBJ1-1	CASSVTGRTEAFF	TGTGCCAGCAGCGTGACAGGCCGCACTGAAGCTTTCTTT
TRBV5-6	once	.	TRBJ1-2	CASKFMSGQSFYGYTF	TGTGCCAGCAAATTTATGTCTGGACAGTCCTTCTATGGCTACACCTTC
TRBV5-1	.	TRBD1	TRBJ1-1	CASSRRTGNTEAFF	TGCGCCAGCAGCAGACGGACAGGGAACACTGAAGCTTTCTTT
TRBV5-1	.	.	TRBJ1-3	CASSLGDGGNTIYF	TGCGCCAGCAGCTTGGGGGACGGCGGAAACACCATATATTTT
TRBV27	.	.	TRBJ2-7	CASSFRPTYEQYF	TGTGCCAGCAGTTTTCGCCCCACCTACGAGCAGTACTTC
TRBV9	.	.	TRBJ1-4	CASSVASGKKLFF	TGTGCCAGCAGCGTGGCGTCGGGGAAAAAACTGTTTTTT
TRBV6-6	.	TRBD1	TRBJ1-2	CASSTGGYGYTF	TGTGCCAGCAGTACAGGGGGCTATGGCTACACCTTC
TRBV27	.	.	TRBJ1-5	CASSFGRNSNQPQHF	TGTGCCAGCAGTTTTGGACGCAATAGCAATCAGCCCCAGCATTTT
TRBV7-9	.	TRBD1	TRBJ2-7	CASSPPDRATYEQYF	TGTGCCAGCAGCCCCCCGGACAGGGCGACCTACGAGCAGTACTTC
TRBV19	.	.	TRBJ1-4	CASSIEWRGRRNEKLFF	TGTGCCAGTAGTATAGAATGGAGGGGAAGAAGGAATGAAAAACTGTTTTTT
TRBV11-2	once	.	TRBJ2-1	CASSLSGPYNEQFF	TGTGCCAGCAGCTTATCGGGACCTTACAATGAGCAGTTCTTC
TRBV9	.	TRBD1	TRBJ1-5	CASSGGGGHQPQHF	TGTGCCAGCAGCGGAGGAGGGGGCCATCAGCCCCAGCATTTT
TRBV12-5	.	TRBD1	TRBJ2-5	CASGLLRQGKTQYF	TGTGCTAGTGGTTTGCTCCGACAGGGGAAGACCCAGTACTTC
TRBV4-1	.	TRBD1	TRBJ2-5	CASSLRPTGARETQYF	TGCGCCAGCAGCCTCCGCCCGACAGGGGCGAGGGAGACCCAGTACTTC
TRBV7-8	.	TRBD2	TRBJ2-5	CASSLGLAGEIQETQYF	TGTGCCAGCAGCCTTGGACTAGCGGGGGAGATCCAAGAGACCCAGTACTTC
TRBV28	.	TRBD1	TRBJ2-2	CASSTGGEGTGELFF	TGTGCCAGCAGTACAGGGGGCGAAGGGACCGGGGAGCTGTTTTTT
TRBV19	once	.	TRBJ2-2	CASSIAGANTGELFF	TGTGCCAGTAGTATAGCGGGGGCGAACACCGGGGAGCTGTTTTTT
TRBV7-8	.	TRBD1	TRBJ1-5	CASSLVPRGGLNQPQHF	TGTGCCAGCAGCTTAGTCCCTCGAGGGGGCCTGAATCAGCCCCAGCATTTT
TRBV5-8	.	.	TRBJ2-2	CASSLRGGIANTGELFF	TGTGCCAGCAGCCTTAGGGGGGGCATTGCGAACACCGGGGAGCTGTTTTTT
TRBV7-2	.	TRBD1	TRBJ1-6	CASSPRQGGNSPLHF	TGTGCCAGCAGCCCCCGACAGGGGGGAAATTCACCCCTCCACTTT
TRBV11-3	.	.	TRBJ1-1	CASSGGKNLNTEAFF	TGTGCCAGCTCGGGGGGAAAAAACTTGAACACTGAAGCTTTCTTT
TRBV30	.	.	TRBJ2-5	CALLLGLHQETQYF	TGTGCTCTTTTGTTGGGACTCCACCAAGAGACCCAGTACTTC
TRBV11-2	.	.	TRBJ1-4	CASSLQGEKLFF	TGTGCCAGCAGCTTACAGGGGGAAAAACTGTTTTTT
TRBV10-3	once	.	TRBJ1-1	CAISVRGMNTEAFF	TGTGCCATCAGTGTACGGGGTATGAACACTGAAGCTTTCTTT
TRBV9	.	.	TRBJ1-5	CASSSGAGNQPQHF	TGTGCCAGCAGCTCGGGGGCAGGCAATCAGCCCCAGCATTTT
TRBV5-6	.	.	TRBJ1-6	CASSFTGGNSPLHF	TGTGCCAGCAGCTTCACAGGAGGGAATTCACCCCTCCACTTT
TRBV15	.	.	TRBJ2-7	CATSRDRWPNYEQYF	TGTGCCACCAGCAGAGATAGATGGCCCAACTACGAGCAGTACTTC
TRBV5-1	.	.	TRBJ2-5	CASSGQGQETQYF	TGCGCCAGCAGCGGTCAGGGCCAAGAGACCCAGTACTTC
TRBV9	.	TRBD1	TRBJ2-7	CASSRTGREQYF	TGTGCCAGCAGCAGGACAGGTCGGGAGCAGTACTTC